These 10 T cell receptor beta chains came from one sample sequenced in a study of cytomegalovirus exposure and HLA in healthy donors. The PCR made use of 60 Vbeta and 13 Jbeta primers. TCRdb's table, derived via immunoSEQ multiplex PCR, lists solely in-frame clones and lacks some. This sample's clone table lists more than 90,000 clones. Sequenced sample: PBMCs. The receptors here all came from a young man in good health and CMV-seronegative.

The chain combines TRBV7-2 with TRBJ2-7, with TRBD1 identical over 11 bases. Germline CDR1 is SGHTA and CDR2 is FQGNSA. The CDR3 runs 16 residues. Trimming cost V 6 bases and J 2 bases; bases outside gene matches: 9. The CDR3 reads CASRIAPGQGAYEQYF. The CDR3 nucleotides read TGTGCCAGCAGAATTGCTCCGGGACAGGGGGCCTACGAGCAGTACTTC. The whole variable domain, filled in from reference TRBV7-2 and TRBJ2-7, reads GAGVSQSPSNKVTEKGKDVELRCDPISGHTALYWYRQSLGQGLEFLIYFQGNSAPDKSGLPSDRFSAERTGGSVSTLTIQRTQQEDSAVYLCASRIAPGQGAYEQYFGPGTRLTVT.

V gene TRBV25-1 combines with J gene TRBJ2-4; D unresolved. Germline CDR1 reads MGHDK; CDR2 reads SYGVNS. This CDR3 has 12 residues. Trimming removed 1 base at V and 8 bases at J, with 6 bases between. The CDR3 coding sequence is TGTGCCAGCAGTGAATTTCGTGACATTCAGTACTTC. It is translated as CASSEFRDIQYF.

The V call is TRBV5-1, the J call TRBJ2-7; weak D call: TRBD1 (5 bases). V gave up 6 bases and J gave up 6 bases, with 16 bases separating them. The germline V gene has CDR1 SGHRS and CDR2 YFSETQ. CDR3 length equals 13 residues. The CDR3 is CASMGNGAAEQYF. As DNA, the CDR3 is TGCGCCAGCATGGGCAATGGGGCGGCCGAGCAGTACTTC.

The genes are TRBV28 and TRBJ2-3; 7 bases agree with TRBD1. V dropped 7 bases and J dropped 3; count of bases not matched to a gene: 4. Per germline, CDR1 MDHEN and CDR2 SYDVKM. This CDR3 is built from 13 residues. CDR3 amino acids: CASITTGTDTQYF. The CDR3 bases are TGTGCCAGCATCACGACAGGGACAGATACGCAGTATTTT.

CDR3 nucleotides: TGCGCCAGCAGCGCACAGGGAGGGGGAAACACCATATATTTT. Its translation is CASSAQGGGNTIYF. V usage is TRBV5-1 and J usage is TRBJ1-3, with D perhaps TRBD1 (6 bases). CDR1 is SGHRS, CDR2 YFSETQ, per germline. The CDR3 runs 14 residues. V dropped 4 bases and J dropped 4 bases, with 12 bases sitting between them. The variable domain in full, completed from reference TRBV5-1 and TRBJ1-3, reads KAGVTQTPRYLIKTRGQQVTLSCSPISGHRSVSWYQQTPGQGLQFLFEYFSETQRNKGNFPGRFSGRQFSNSRSEMNVSTLELGDSALYLCASSAQGGGNTIYFGEGSWLTVV.

The chain has TRBV25-1 and TRBJ2-5; a possible D gene is TRBD2 (5 bases). CDR1 MGHDK and CDR2 SYGVNS come from the germline V gene. V was clipped by 5 bases and J by 7 bases, with 11 bases between them. The CDR3 spans 12 residues. CDR3 sequence (DNA): TGTGCCAGCAGTTCGGAGGTCGGGACCCAGTACTTC. This sequence encodes CASSSEVGTQYF.

The genes are TRBV5-6 and TRBJ1-1; no clear D gene. V gave up 4 bases and J gave up 0 bases, with 10 bases separating them. CDR1 and CDR2 (germline): SGHDT, YYEEEE. The CDR3 has 14 residues. The CDR3 DNA reads TGTGCCAGCAGCCCGGGGTCTATGAACACTGAAGCTTTCTTT. It yields the protein CASSPGSMNTEAFF.

CDR3 protein: CASSPSTGGFYGYTF. The CDR3 DNA is TGTGCCAGCTCACCATCGACAGGGGGGTTCTATGGCTACACCTTC. This chain connects TRBV18 to TRBJ1-2; 9 bases match TRBD1. Trimming cost V 2 bases and J 4 bases; bases outside gene matches: 5. Germline CDR1 KGHSH, CDR2 LQKENI. The CDR3 consists of 15 residues.

This chain links TRBV10-3 with TRBJ1-2, with D tentatively TRBD1 (6 bases). The germline V gene has CDR1 ENHRY and CDR2 SYGVKD. V lost 0 bases to trimming and J lost 8 bases, with 13 bases between them. CDR3 length equals 14 residues. CDR3 in amino acids: CAISESGRGSGYTF. CDR3 nucleotide sequence: TGTGCCATCAGTGAGTCCGGCAGGGGCAGCGGCTACACCTTC.

The rearrangement uses TRBV11-2 and TRBJ2-7, with 8 nucleotides matching TRBD1. Germline lookup yields CDR1 SGHAT and CDR2 FQNNGV. This CDR3 spans 14 amino acids. Losses at the gene ends were 5 bases for V and 3 bases for J; bases not matched to a gene: 6. The CDR3 DNA reads as TGTGCCAGCAGCATCTCGGACAGGGACTACGAGCAGTACTTC. This codes for CASSISDRDYEQYF.